This TCR beta chain was sequenced during a study of blood T cell repertoires in COVID-19. Study-level background: The study drew acute and convalescent COVID-19 samples from the United States, Italy and Spain. T cells, B-cell-depleted T cells, or PBMCs provided the cDNA or gDNA that served as material.

In the authors' workflow: Estimated nucleated cell counts came from reference gene primer amplification. Assay: immunoSEQ multiplex PCR; the TCRdb copy retains only in-frame clones and omits some. V and J calls and clone size come straight from that table; D and trimming were deduced from the DNA. The sample lists roughly 250,000 clones; approximately 78% were seen once. The germline CDR1 and CDR2 sequences are MNHNS and SASEGT. Trimming at V came to 4 bases and at J to 0 bases, leaving 11 bases not matched to a gene. The CDR3 has 19 amino acids. The sequencing input was peripheral blood. This receptor was taken from a woman aged 60-75 years with active or convalescent COVID-19. The chain joins TRBV6-1 to TRBJ2-1, with 11 bases matching TRBD2. The CDR3 loop is CASSAPGVAGGTSYNEQFF. CDR3 sequence (DNA): TGTGCCAGCAGTGCCCCGGGGGTAGCGGGGGGGACCTCCTACAATGAGCAGTTCTTC.